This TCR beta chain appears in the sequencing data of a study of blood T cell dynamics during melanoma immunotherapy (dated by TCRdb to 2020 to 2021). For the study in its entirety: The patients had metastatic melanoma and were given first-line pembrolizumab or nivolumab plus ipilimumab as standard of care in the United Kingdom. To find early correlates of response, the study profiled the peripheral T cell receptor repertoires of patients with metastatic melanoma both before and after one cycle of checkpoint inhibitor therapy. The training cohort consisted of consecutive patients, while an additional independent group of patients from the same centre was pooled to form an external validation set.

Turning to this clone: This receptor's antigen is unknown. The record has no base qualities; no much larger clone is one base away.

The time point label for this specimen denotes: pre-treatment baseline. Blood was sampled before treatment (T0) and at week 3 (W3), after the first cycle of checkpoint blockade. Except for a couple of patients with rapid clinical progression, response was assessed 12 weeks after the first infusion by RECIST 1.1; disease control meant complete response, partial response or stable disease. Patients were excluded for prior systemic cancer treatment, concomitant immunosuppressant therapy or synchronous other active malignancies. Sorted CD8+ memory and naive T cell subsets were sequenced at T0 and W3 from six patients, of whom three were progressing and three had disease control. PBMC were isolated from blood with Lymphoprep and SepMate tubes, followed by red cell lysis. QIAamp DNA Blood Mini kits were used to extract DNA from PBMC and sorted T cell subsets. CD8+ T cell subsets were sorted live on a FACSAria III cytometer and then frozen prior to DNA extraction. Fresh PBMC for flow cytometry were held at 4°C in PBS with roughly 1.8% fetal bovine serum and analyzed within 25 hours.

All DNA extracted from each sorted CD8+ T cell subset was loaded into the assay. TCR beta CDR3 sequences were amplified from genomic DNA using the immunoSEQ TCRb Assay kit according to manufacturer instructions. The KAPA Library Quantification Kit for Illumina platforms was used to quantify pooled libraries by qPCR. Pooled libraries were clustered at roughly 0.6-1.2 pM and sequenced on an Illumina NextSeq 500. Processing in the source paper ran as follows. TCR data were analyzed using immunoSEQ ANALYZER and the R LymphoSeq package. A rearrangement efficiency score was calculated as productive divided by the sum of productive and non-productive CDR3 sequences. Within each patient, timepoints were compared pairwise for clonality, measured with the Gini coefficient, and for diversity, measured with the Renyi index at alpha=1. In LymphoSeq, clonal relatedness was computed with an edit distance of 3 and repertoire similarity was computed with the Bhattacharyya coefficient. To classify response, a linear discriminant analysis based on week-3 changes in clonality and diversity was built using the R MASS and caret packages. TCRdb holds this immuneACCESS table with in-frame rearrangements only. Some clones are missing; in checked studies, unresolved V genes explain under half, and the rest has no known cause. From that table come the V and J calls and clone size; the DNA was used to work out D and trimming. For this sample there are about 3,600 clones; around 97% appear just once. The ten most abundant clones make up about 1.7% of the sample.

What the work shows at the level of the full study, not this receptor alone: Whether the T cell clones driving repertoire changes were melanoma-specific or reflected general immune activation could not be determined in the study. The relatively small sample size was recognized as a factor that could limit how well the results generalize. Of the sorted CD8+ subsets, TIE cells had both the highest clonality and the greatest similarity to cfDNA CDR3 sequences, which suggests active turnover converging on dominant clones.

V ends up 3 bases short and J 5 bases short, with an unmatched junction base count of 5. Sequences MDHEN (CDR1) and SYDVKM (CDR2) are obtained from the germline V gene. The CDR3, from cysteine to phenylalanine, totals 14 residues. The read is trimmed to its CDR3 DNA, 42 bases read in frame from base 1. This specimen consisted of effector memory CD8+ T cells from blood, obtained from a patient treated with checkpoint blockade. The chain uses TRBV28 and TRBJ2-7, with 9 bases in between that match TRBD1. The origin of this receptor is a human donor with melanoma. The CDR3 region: CASSFGTGLNEQYF. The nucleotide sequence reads TGTGCCAGCAGTTTCGGGACAGGGTTAAACGAGCAGTACTTC.